A single sample is the source of the 30 T cell receptor beta chains below, sequenced in a study of cytomegalovirus exposure and HLA in healthy donors. PCR was performed using 60 Vbeta and 13 Jbeta primers. Produced via immunoSEQ multiplex PCR; TCRdb's table is partial and in-frame only. The sample holds some 65,000 clones, approximately 82% seen once. Sequenced material: PBMCs. Every receptor here comes from a girl under 18 in good health and CMV-seropositive.

This chain uses TRBV7-8 with TRBJ1-2, with D perhaps matching TRBD1 (5 bases). CDR3 length equals 13 residues. Germline V gene sequence: CDR1 SGHVS, CDR2 FQNEAQ. Trimming removed 2 bases from V and 8 bases from J, with 12 bases in between. The DNA for the CDR3 is TGTGCCAGCAGCTTAAGCCCCCAGGGCGGCTACACCTTC. Translation: CASSLSPQGGYTF.

The chain couples TRBV28 to TRBJ1-4; TRBD1 agrees at 7 bases. This CDR3 spans 13 amino acids. V shed 6 bases, J shed 9 bases, and the junction held 7 bases outside the gene matches. Per germline, CDR1 MDHEN and CDR2 SYDVKM. The CDR3 DNA sequence: TGTGCCAGCAGCGAGGGGACAGCCAAAAAACTGTTTTTT. This sequence encodes CASSEGTAKKLFF.

This chain uses TRBV7-2 with TRBJ2-5; 9 bases are a match to TRBD1. J was trimmed by 4 bases and V by 5 bases; bases with no gene match: 2. The CDR3 loop spans 13 amino acids. The germline V gene encodes CDR1 SGHTA and CDR2 FQGNSA. In DNA form, the CDR3 reads TGTGCCAGCAGCCTGGGACAGGGAGAGACCCAGTACTTC. It specifies CASSLGQGETQYF.

The rearrangement links TRBV7-2 to TRBJ2-3; D is ambiguous. The length of the CDR3 is 15 residues. V was cut by 7 bases and J by 0 bases, with 14 bases left in between. Germline-derived CDR1 and CDR2 are SGHTA and FQGNSA. CDR3 in DNA: TGTGCCAGCAATACCGACTTACTTAGCACAGATACGCAGTATTTT. It is translated as CASNTDLLSTDTQYF.

CDR3 sequence: CASSIAQGDYGYTF. The CDR3, as DNA: TGTGCCAGTAGTATCGCGCAGGGGGACTATGGCTACACCTTC. This chain links TRBV19 with TRBJ1-2; 7 bases line up with TRBD1. V shed 3 bases, J shed 3 bases, and the junction held 4 bases outside the gene matches. This CDR3 region has 14 residues. In germline, CDR1 is LNHDA, CDR2 SQIVND (reference sequence).

This chain connects TRBV2 to TRBJ1-1, with D unclear. Germline V gene lookup returns CDR1 SNHLY and CDR2 FYNNEI. This CDR3 comprises 13 residues. The V end lost 4 bases, the J end lost 1 base, and 7 bases lay between the germline ends. The CDR3 loop is CASSVEKNTEAFF. The DNA of the CDR3 is TGTGCCAGCAGTGTGGAGAAGAACACTGAAGCTTTCTTT.

CDR3 DNA: TGTGCCAGCAGTTTAATGGACAGGGGCTACGAGCAGTACTTC. Protein product: CASSLMDRGYEQYF. The chain links TRBV28 to TRBJ2-7; 9 bases are a match to TRBD1. The CDR3 has 14 amino acids. CDR1 is MDHEN, CDR2 SYDVKM, per germline. The junction had 2 bases not matched to a gene; V was cut back by 2 bases and J by 3 bases.

The gene calls are TRBV7-9 and TRBJ2-2; no definite D call. V gave up 2 bases and J gave up 6 bases, with 16 bases separating them. From germline, CDR1 is SEHNR and CDR2 FQNEAQ (reference sequence). This CDR3 has 16 amino acids. Here the CDR3 reads CASSLSTGGPPGELFF. The CDR3 coding sequence is TGTGCCAGCAGCTTAAGTACTGGTGGGCCCCCCGGGGAGCTGTTTTTT.

This clone was counted once. The V gene is TRBV7-2, the J gene TRBJ2-7; tentative D call: TRBD2 (6 bases). V was shortened by 2 bases and J by 4 bases, with 12 bases between the two germline ends. Germline lookup yields CDR1 SGHTA and CDR2 FQGNSA. The CDR3 covers 14 residues. CDR3 bases: TGTGCCAGCAGCTTAACTCCGGCGGGGTACGAGCAGTACTTC. Encoded protein: CASSLTPAGYEQYF.

In this sample, this clone turned up a few times. The CDR3 DNA sequence: TGTGCCTGGAGGGGCGGGGGGGGCTATTTTCCCTACGAGCAGTACTTC. Its translation is CAWRGGGGYFPYEQYF. The rearrangement joins TRBV30 to TRBJ2-7; 9 bases map to TRBD2. V was clipped by 3 bases and J by 2 bases; unmatched bases: 11. Germline values: CDR1 GTSNPN, CDR2 SVGIG (reference sequence). CDR3 length equals 16 residues.

The J gene is TRBJ2-7, the V gene TRBV2; 8 nucleotides match TRBD2. Germline assignment: CDR1 SNHLY and CDR2 FYNNEI. With 7 bases clipped from V and 2 bases from J, the junction kept 7 bases outside the gene matches. This CDR3 region has 14 residues. The DNA of the CDR3 is TGTGCCAGCATCACCGGGGGGGCGACCTACGAGCAGTACTTC. It encodes CASITGGATYEQYF.

The CDR3, as DNA: TGTGCCAGCAGTTTTGGACAGTTCTATGGCTACACCTTC. Translated, it gives CASSFGQFYGYTF. The rearrangement joins TRBV27 to TRBJ1-2; TRBD1 is a possible D gene (6 bases). Trimming removed 3 bases at V and 4 bases at J, with 9 bases between. CDR1 and CDR2 (germline): MNHEY, SMNVEV (reference sequence). The CDR3 spans 13 residues.

The CDR3 nucleotides are TGTGCCAGCAGCCAAGGGACAGGGCTGTCAGAGACCCAGTACTTC. Its protein product is CASSQGTGLSETQYF. The chain joins TRBV14 to TRBJ2-5, with 8 bases aligning to TRBD1. The CDR3 spans 15 residues. The germline CDR1 and CDR2 sequences are SGHDN and FVKESK. Trimming took 1 base from V and 4 from J; bases not matched to a gene: 5. The full variable domain, its missing parts supplied by reference TRBV14 and TRBJ2-5, is EAGVTQFPSHSVIEKGQTVTLRCDPISGHDNLYWYRRVMGKEIKFLLHFVKESKQDESGMPNNRFLAERTGGTYSTLKVQPAELEDSGVYFCASSQGTGLSETQYFGPGTRLLVL.

The chain joins TRBV6-1 to TRBJ1-3, with a possible D match to TRBD1 (5 bases). CDR1 and CDR2 (germline): MNHNS, SASEGT. V was trimmed by 4 bases and J by 0 bases, leaving 7 bases between them. This CDR3 has 14 amino acids. CDR3 in DNA: TGTGCCAGCAGTGTCAGGGACTCTGGAAACACCATATATTTT. As protein: CASSVRDSGNTIYF.

The chain recombines TRBV4-1 with TRBJ1-2; tentative D call: TRBD1 (6 bases). Germline lookup yields CDR1 MGHRA and CDR2 YSYEKL. Deletions cut 0 bases from V and 0 bases from J, with 23 bases between. This CDR3 region has 20 residues. The CDR3 spells CASSQDSGRGSQATNYGYTF. As DNA, the CDR3 is TGCGCCAGCAGCCAAGATTCGGGCAGGGGAAGCCAGGCAACTAACTATGGCTACACCTTC.

The CDR3 spells CASSEPGTNNIQYF. The DNA for the CDR3 is TGTGCCAGCAGTGAGCCCGGGACAAATAACATTCAGTACTTC. The genes are TRBV6-1 and TRBJ2-4, with TRBD1 as a possible D gene (6 bases). Germline CDR1 is MNHNS and CDR2 is SASEGT. The CDR3 is made up of 14 amino acids. Trimming cost V 3 bases and J 7 bases, with 13 bases left between them.

A few counts support this clone. V is TRBV28 and J is TRBJ1-4; 9 bases are shared with TRBD1. Germline trimming cut 5 bases from V and 5 bases from J; bases unmatched to any gene: 3. The CDR3 length is 14 residues. Germline V CDR1 and CDR2: MDHEN, SYDVKM. The CDR3 DNA reads as TGTGCCAGCAGTAACAGGGGGCCGAATGAAAAACTGTTTTTT. This gives the protein CASSNRGPNEKLFF.

V gene TRBV4-1 combines with J gene TRBJ1-1, with TRBD1 matching over 7 bases. Germline trimming cut 3 bases from V and 4 bases from J; bases unmatched to any gene: 5. Germline CDR1 reads MGHRA; CDR2 reads YSYEKL. This CDR3 has 14 amino acids. The CDR3 is CASSHPGGRTEAFF. As DNA, the CDR3 is TGCGCCAGCAGCCACCCAGGGGGACGCACTGAAGCTTTCTTT.

The count of this clone is one. This chain uses TRBV6-5 with TRBJ1-6; D gene uncertain. Germline CDR1 is MNHEY and CDR2 is SVGAGI. V lost 6 bases to trimming and J lost 9 bases, with 12 bases between them. The CDR3 extends over 13 amino acids. The CDR3 DNA is TGTGCCAGCAGCCGCGCGAATCGTTCACCCCTCCACTTT. Translation gives CASSRANRSPLHF.

The CDR3 loop is CASSQDVDGGKHF. The CDR3 nucleotides are TGCGCCAGCAGCCAAGATGTCGACGGGGGAAAGCATTTT. The chain employs TRBV4-1 and TRBJ1-5, with a weak D call TRBD1 (5 bases). The CDR3 runs 13 residues. Trimming left V 0 bases short and J 14 bases short, with 14 bases between. Germline CDR1 MGHRA, CDR2 YSYEKL.

This clone was counted a single time. The chain employs TRBV20-1 and TRBJ2-1; D is perhaps TRBD2 (5 bases). The germline gives CDR1 DFQATT, CDR2 SNEGSKA (reference sequence). V was trimmed by 3 bases and J by 5 bases, leaving 5 bases between them. CDR3 length: 11 amino acids. CDR3 DNA sequence: TGCAGTGCTAGGGGAGACAATGAGCAGTTCTTC. Its protein is CSARGDNEQFF.

J is TRBJ1-5 and V is TRBV2, with a weak D call TRBD1 (6 bases). The V gene lost 5 bases and the J gene lost 5 bases, with 13 bases spanning the gap. There are 14 residues in the CDR3. Germline lookup yields CDR1 SNHLY and CDR2 FYNNEI. This CDR3 is CASSQDSAHQPQHF. The CDR3 DNA reads TGTGCCAGCAGTCAGGACAGTGCCCATCAGCCCCAGCATTTT.

V usage is TRBV29-1 and J usage is TRBJ2-7, with 9 bases lining up with TRBD2. J was trimmed by 0 bases and V by 6 bases; bases with no gene match: 6. There are 14 residues in the CDR3. Germline CDR1 SQVTM, CDR2 ANQGSEA. CDR3 protein: CSVYLAGLSYEQYF. CDR3 nucleotide sequence: TGCAGCGTCTATCTAGCGGGGCTCTCCTACGAGCAGTACTTC.

J is TRBJ2-5 and V is TRBV28; D ambiguous. Germline-derived CDR1 and CDR2 are MDHEN and SYDVKM. The CDR3 is 14 amino acids. V shed 5 bases and J shed 5 bases, with 15 bases lying between them. CDR3 DNA: TGTGCCAGCAGTCCAACGCCCGACAAGGAGACCCAGTACTTC. Its protein product is CASSPTPDKETQYF. The full variable domain, with the rest looked up from reference TRBV28 and TRBJ2-5, is DVKVTQSSRYLVKRTGEKVFLECVQDMDHENMFWYRQDPGLGLRLIYFSYDVKMKEKGDIPEGYSVSREKKERFSLILESASTNQTSMYLCASSPTPDKETQYFGPGTRLLVL.

This clone was recorded a few times. The chain is built from TRBV15 and TRBJ1-4; D call uncertain. The V end lost 1 base, the J end lost 0 bases, and 3 bases lay between the germline ends. In germline, CDR1 is LNHNV, CDR2 YYDKDF (reference sequence). The CDR3 consists of 14 residues. The CDR3 reads CATSRAATNEKLFF. DNA of the CDR3: TGTGCCACCAGCAGAGCTGCAACTAATGAAAAACTGTTTTTT.

The chain employs TRBV18 and TRBJ1-5; possibly TRBD1 for D (5 bases). The CDR3 covers 13 residues. CDR1 is KGHSH, CDR2 LQKENI, per germline. V was clipped by 3 bases and J by 6 bases, with 9 bases between them. CDR3 in DNA: TGTGCCAGCTCACCGGGGGGACTTCAGCCCCAGCATTTT. Translation gives CASSPGGLQPQHF.

V and J are TRBV10-3 and TRBJ2-2; maybe TRBD2 (5 bases). CDR3 size: 13 residues. V was pared by 6 bases and J by 4 bases, with 9 bases between. The germline gives CDR1 ENHRY, CDR2 SYGVKD. The CDR3 DNA follows: TGTGCCATCAGGAGGACTCTCACCGGGGAGCTGTTTTTT. It translates to CAIRRTLTGELFF.

Of note for this clone: The sample has other DNA sequences that encode this CDR3 too. The chain couples TRBV28 to TRBJ2-7; D unclear. The CDR3 has 11 residues. V was clipped by 6 bases and J by 4 bases, with 7 bases between them. Germline V gene lookup returns CDR1 MDHEN and CDR2 SYDVKM. CDR3 residues: CASSPRYEQYF. In DNA form, the CDR3 reads TGTGCCAGCAGCCCCAGATACGAGCAGTACTTC.

The rearrangement joins TRBV6-1 to TRBJ1-4; 9 nucleotides agree with TRBD1. V dropped 7 bases and J dropped 7; count of bases not matched to a gene: 7. The CDR3 has 14 residues. Germline V CDR1 and CDR2: MNHNS, SASEGT. The CDR3 DNA reads as TGTGCCAGCAAGACGGACAGGGGCTCTGAAAAACTGTTTTTT. Protein product: CASKTDRGSEKLFF.

V and J are TRBV6-5 and TRBJ1-5; D gene uncertain. The ends were cut back, 1 base at V and 3 bases at J, with 13 bases in the middle. CDR3 length equals 16 residues. Germline V gene data show CDR1 as MNHEY and CDR2 as SVGAGI. CDR3 region: CASSYFGAESNQPQHF. The CDR3 DNA is TGTGCCAGCAGTTACTTCGGTGCGGAGTCCAATCAGCCCCAGCATTTT.